These T cell receptor beta chains were read from a single sample in a study of beta chain features in type 1 diabetes. Clones were sequenced by immunoSEQ multiplex PCR, and TCRdb holds only the in-frame ones, with some missing. Among some 400,000 clones, roughly 15% were seen once, and the ten largest hold roughly 0.019%. The sequencing sample was made of naive CD4+ T cells from blood. The receptors originated from a woman under 30 in good health. CDR3s include the opening cysteine and the closing phenylalanine or tryptophan. Fields, in order: J gene, CDR3 length, V gene, CDR3 protein.

j_gene: TRBJ2-7
len: 15
v_gene: TRBV5-1
CDR3aa: CASSFGGTGNAEQYF

j_gene: TRBJ2-1
len: 15
v_gene: TRBV29-1
CDR3aa: CSVDFRGSSYNEQFF

j_gene: TRBJ2-1
len: 14
v_gene: TRBV10-3
CDR3aa: CAISEVGAYNEQFF

j_gene: TRBJ2-3
len: 16
v_gene: TRBV28
CDR3aa: CASRLAGHSSTDTQYF

j_gene: TRBJ1-1
len: 16
v_gene: TRBV9
CDR3aa: CASSVAEGLLNTEAFF

j_gene: TRBJ2-1
len: 12
v_gene: TRBV10-3
CDR3aa: CAITSRDNEQFF

j_gene: TRBJ2-3
len: 15
v_gene: TRBV7-2
CDR3aa: CASSLVRTSTDTQYF

j_gene: TRBJ2-1
len: 12
v_gene: TRBV9
CDR3aa: CASSVTYNEQFF

j_gene: TRBJ1-2
len: 14
v_gene: TRBV10-1
CDR3aa: CASSLGQDLYGYTF

j_gene: TRBJ2-1
len: 12
v_gene: TRBV30
CDR3aa: CAAKTSGGEQFF

j_gene: TRBJ1-2
len: 14
v_gene: TRBV6-6
CDR3aa: CASKGGDRGQGYTF